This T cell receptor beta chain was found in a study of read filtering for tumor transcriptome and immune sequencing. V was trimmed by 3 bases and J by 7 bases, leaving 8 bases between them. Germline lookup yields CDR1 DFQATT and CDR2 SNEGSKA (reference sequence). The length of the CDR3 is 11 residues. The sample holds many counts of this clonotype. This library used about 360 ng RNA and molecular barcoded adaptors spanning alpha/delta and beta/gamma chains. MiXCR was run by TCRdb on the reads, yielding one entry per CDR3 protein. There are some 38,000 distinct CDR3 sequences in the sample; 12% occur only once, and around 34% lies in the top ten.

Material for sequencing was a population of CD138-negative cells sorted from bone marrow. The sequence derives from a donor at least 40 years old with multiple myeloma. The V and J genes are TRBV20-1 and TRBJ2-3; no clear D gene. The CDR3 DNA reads TGCAGTGCTAGTAGAACCCATACGCAGTATTTT. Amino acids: CSASRTHTQYF.